This passage covers 22 T cell receptor beta chains from one sample sequenced in a study of OX40 agonist ivuxolimab in advanced cancers. The table came from immunoSEQ multiplex PCR; TCRdb's copy has only in-frame clones and leaves some out. Here the sample spans more than 70,000 clones, over 75% being singletons. The material was CD4+ or CD8+ T cells sorted from blood, obtained in a trial of the OX40 agonist ivuxolimab. The receptors derive from an adult with an advanced solid tumor such as melanoma, head and neck, liver or kidney cancer.

This clone was observed a single time. The gene calls are TRBV6-1 and TRBJ1-2, with 10 nucleotides matching TRBD1. Germline assignment: CDR1 MNHNS and CDR2 SASEGT. With V trimmed by 4 bases and J by 0 bases, 8 bases remained unmatched. CDR3 size: 17 residues. CDR3 in amino acids: CASSGDRGPQSNYGYTF. The CDR3 region has the DNA TGTGCCAGCAGTGGCGACAGGGGGCCGCAGTCTAACTATGGCTACACCTTC.

Here the CDR3 DNA reads TGTGCCAGCAGCGCCCTAGCGACAACCATCAATACGCAGTATTTT. This encodes CASSALATTINTQYF. This sequence joins TRBV7-2 and TRBJ2-3; D is possibly TRBD2 (6 bases). Germline loops: CDR1 SGHTA, CDR2 FQGNSA. This CDR3 has 15 residues. The V and J ends lost 5 bases and 7 bases respectively, with 19 bases between them.

The V call is TRBV6-6, the J call TRBJ1-1, with unresolved D. The CDR3 extends over 12 amino acids. Trimming pared 5 bases from V and 0 bases from J, leaving 4 bases between. CDR1 is MNHNY and CDR2 is SVGAGI in the germline V gene (reference sequence). In DNA form, the CDR3 reads TGTGCCAGCAGTACTATGAACACTGAAGCTTTCTTT. Residues: CASSTMNTEAFF.

The CDR3 DNA reads as TGTGCCAGCAGCTTAGCCACAAAAGGGGTAGCTTTCTTT. Translation: CASSLATKGVAFF. The chain joins TRBV7-3 to TRBJ1-1; maybe TRBD1 (5 bases). Germline assignment: CDR1 SGHTA and CDR2 FQGTGA. V was pared by 2 bases and J by 10 bases, with 14 bases between. The CDR3 loop spans 13 amino acids. The variable domain in full, completed from reference TRBV7-3 and TRBJ1-1, reads GAGVSQTPSNKVTEKGKYVELRCDPISGHTALYWYRQSLGQGPEFLIYFQGTGAADDSGLPNDRFFAVRPEGSVSTLKIQRTERGDSAVYLCASSLATKGVAFFGQGTRLTVV.

The chain couples TRBV5-1 to TRBJ2-3, with 9 bases aligning to TRBD2. With 0 bases clipped from V and 0 bases from J, the junction kept 5 bases outside the gene matches. The germline gives CDR1 SGHRS, CDR2 YFSETQ. The CDR3 covers 17 residues. The CDR3 sequence: CASSLGPLAGSTDTQYF. In DNA form, the CDR3 reads TGCGCCAGCAGCTTGGGTCCTCTAGCGGGGAGCACAGATACGCAGTATTTT.

Here the CDR3 DNA reads TGTGCCAGCAGAGCCCTAGCGGGGAGGAACACCGGGGAGCTGTTTTTT. Its protein is CASRALAGRNTGELFF. The chain joins TRBV2 to TRBJ2-2, with TRBD2 matching over 9 bases. CDR1 is SNHLY, CDR2 FYNNEI, per germline. The CDR3 loop spans 16 amino acids. The V segment lost 6 bases and the J segment 1 base; nucleotides outside the gene matches: 6. The whole variable domain, remainder taken from reference TRBV2 and TRBJ2-2, is EPEVTQTPSHQVTQMGQEVILRCVPISNHLYFYWYRQILGQKVEFLVSFYNNEISEKSEIFDDQFSVERPDGSNFTLKIRSTKLEDSAMYFCASRALAGRNTGELFFGEGSRLTVL.

The chain's CDR3 is CASSYSGRKNTEAFF. In DNA, the CDR3 is TGTGCCAGCAGTTACTCTGGACGGAAGAACACTGAAGCTTTCTTT. V usage is TRBV6-5 and J usage is TRBJ1-1; D not resolved. The ends were cut back, 0 bases at V and 1 base at J, with 9 bases in the middle. CDR3 length: 15 amino acids. Germline V CDR1 and CDR2: MNHEY, SVGAGI.

The rearrangement links TRBV5-1 to TRBJ2-5; TRBD2 might be the D (5 bases). The CDR3 totals 12 residues. Trimming removed 7 bases at V and 2 bases at J, with 9 bases between. Per germline, CDR1 SGHRS and CDR2 YFSETQ. CDR3 residues: CASAPGQETQYF. CDR3 DNA: TGCGCCAGCGCTCCGGGGCAAGAGACCCAGTACTTC.

The V and J genes are TRBV10-3 and TRBJ1-1; D remains unclear. The V end lost 2 bases, the J end lost 4 bases, and 11 bases lay between the germline ends. CDR1 ENHRY and CDR2 SYGVKD come from the germline V gene. The CDR3 sequence is 14 residues long. The CDR3 DNA reads as TGTGCCATCAGTGAGACGGGAGGATTCACTGAAGCTTTCTTT. Translated: CAISETGGFTEAFF.

V usage is TRBV2 and J usage is TRBJ1-2; possibly TRBD1 for D (5 bases). There are 14 residues in the CDR3. Trimming cost V 6 bases and J 0 bases, with 11 bases left between them. Germline CDR1 reads SNHLY; CDR2 reads FYNNEI. CDR3 in amino acids: CASSADRANYGYTF. In DNA form, the CDR3 reads TGTGCCAGCAGCGCTGACAGAGCTAACTATGGCTACACCTTC.

The rearrangement joins TRBV5-5 to TRBJ2-5, with D perhaps matching TRBD1 or TRBD2 (6 bases each). The CDR3 length is 16 residues. Per the germline V gene, CDR1 is SGHKS and CDR2 is YYEKEE (reference sequence). V lost 0 bases to trimming and J lost 3 bases, with 15 bases between them. The CDR3 DNA follows: TGTGCCAGCAGCTTGGAAGGGGGGCGGATGGAAGAGACCCAGTACTTC. It is translated as CASSLEGGRMEETQYF.

This rearrangement joins TRBV11-3 to TRBJ1-1; TRBD1 agrees at 9 bases. Germline assignment: CDR1 SGHNT and CDR2 YENEEA. V lost 5 bases, J lost 1 base, and 5 bases stayed unmatched. The CDR3 has 15 residues. The DNA for the CDR3 is TGTGCCAGCAGCGTAGGACAGGGGCAGAACACTGAAGCTTTCTTT. Protein product: CASSVGQGQNTEAFF.

This clone was observed a handful of times. The chain uses TRBV30 and TRBJ2-7; 11 bases match TRBD1. The trim removed 1 base at V and 4 bases at J, leaving 3 bases unmatched. From germline, CDR1 is GTSNPN and CDR2 SVGIG (reference sequence). The CDR3 consists of 14 residues. The CDR3 is CAWSAGTGGYEQYF. The CDR3 DNA reads as TGTGCCTGGAGTGCCGGGACAGGGGGTTACGAGCAGTACTTC.

This clone showed up just once. The genes are TRBV6-1 and TRBJ1-4, with unresolved D. The CDR3 is made up of 12 amino acids. V was trimmed by 2 bases and J by 8 bases, leaving 6 bases between them. Germline CDR1 and CDR2: MNHNS and SASEGT. In DNA form, the CDR3 reads TGTGCCAGCAGTGAATTCCAGGAAAAACTGTTTTTT. Residues: CASSEFQEKLFF.

The chain employs TRBV6-1 and TRBJ2-3, with 9 bases matching TRBD2. The germline CDR1 and CDR2 sequences are MNHNS and SASEGT. V trimming: 4 bases; J trimming: 5 bases; junction bases outside the gene matches: 1. This CDR3 has 13 amino acids. The CDR3 protein is CASSASGVDTQYF. The CDR3 coding sequence is TGTGCCAGCAGTGCTAGCGGGGTAGATACGCAGTATTTT.

In this sample, this clone turned up once. The chain is built from TRBV5-1 and TRBJ2-5, with D hard to call. The V end lost 0 bases, the J end lost 1 base, and 7 bases lay between the germline ends. The CDR3 has 14 amino acids. Per the germline V gene, CDR1 is SGHRS and CDR2 is YFSETQ. As DNA, the CDR3 is TGCGCCAGCAGCTTGGGTAGCACCCAAGAGACCCAGTACTTC. Translating it yields CASSLGSTQETQYF.

The chain combines TRBV5-1 with TRBJ2-3; TRBD2 matches 11 bases. The CDR3 is made up of 17 amino acids. V was pared by 0 bases and J by 2 bases, with 5 bases of the junction left unmatched. Looked up from germline, CDR1 is SGHRS and CDR2 is YFSETQ. The CDR3 loop is CASSLGLAGGNTDTQYF. CDR3 in DNA: TGCGCCAGCAGCTTGGGTCTAGCGGGAGGCAACACAGATACGCAGTATTTT.

The chain links TRBV10-2 to TRBJ1-1; D remains ambiguous. V lost 4 bases to trimming and J lost 0 bases, with 9 bases between them. Germline loops: CDR1 WSHSY, CDR2 SAAADI. This CDR3 region has 14 residues. Written as DNA, the CDR3 is TGCGCCAGCAGTGTCACGCAGATGAACACTGAAGCTTTCTTT. Encoded protein: CASSVTQMNTEAFF.

The chain combines TRBV19 with TRBJ2-1; D is possibly TRBD1 (6 bases). The germline CDR1 and CDR2 sequences are LNHDA and SQIVND (reference sequence). Trimming took off 5 bases at V and 8 bases at J, with 13 bases between the two ends. This CDR3 is 13 amino acids long. The CDR3 spells CASSSQQGDEQFF. The CDR3 DNA reads TGTGCCAGTAGTTCGCAACAGGGAGATGAGCAGTTCTTC.

This clone occurred a few times. The chain links TRBV7-2 to TRBJ2-3, with 11 nucleotides matching TRBD2. The CDR3 is 14 residues long. Germline CDR1 is SGHTA and CDR2 is FQGNSA. V lost 5 bases to trimming and J lost 5 bases; unmatched junction nucleotides: 3. The CDR3 loop is CASSPGTSGDTQYF. Here the CDR3 DNA reads TGTGCCAGCAGCCCGGGGACTAGCGGAGATACGCAGTATTTT.

This clone was seen once. CDR3 sequence: CASSSNTDTQYF. CDR3 bases: TGTGCCAGCAGCTCGAACACAGATACGCAGTATTTT. The chain recombines TRBV11-2 with TRBJ2-3; D not resolved. Germline CDR1 SGHAT, CDR2 FQNNGV. The CDR3 is made up of 12 amino acids. V dropped 4 bases and J dropped 2 bases, with 4 bases sitting between them.

The chain's CDR3 is CASSPGFNEQFF. CDR3 in DNA: TGTGCCAGCAGCCCCGGGTTCAATGAGCAGTTCTTC. This chain uses TRBV7-9 with TRBJ2-1, with D hard to call. CDR3 length: 12 amino acids. V lost 5 bases and J 6 bases, leaving 8 bases between the germline ends. Germline V gives CDR1 SEHNR, CDR2 FQNEAQ (reference sequence). Complete variable domain (other parts from reference TRBV7-9 and TRBJ2-1): DTGVSQNPRHKITKRGQNVTFRCDPISEHNRLYWYRQTLGQGPEFLTYFQNEAQLEKSRLLSDRFSAERPKGSFSTLEIQRTEQGDSAMYLCASSPGFNEQFFGPGTRLTVL.